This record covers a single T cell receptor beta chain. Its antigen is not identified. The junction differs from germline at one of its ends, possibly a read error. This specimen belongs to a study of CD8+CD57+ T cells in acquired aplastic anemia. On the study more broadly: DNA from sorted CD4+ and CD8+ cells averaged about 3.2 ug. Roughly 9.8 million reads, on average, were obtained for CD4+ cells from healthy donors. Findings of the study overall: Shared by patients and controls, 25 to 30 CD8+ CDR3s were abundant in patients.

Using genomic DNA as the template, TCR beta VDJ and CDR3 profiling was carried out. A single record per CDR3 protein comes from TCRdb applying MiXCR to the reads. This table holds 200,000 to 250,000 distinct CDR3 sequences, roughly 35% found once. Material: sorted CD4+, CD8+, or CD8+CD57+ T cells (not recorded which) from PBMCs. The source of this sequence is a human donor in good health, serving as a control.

CDR3 DNA: TGTGCCAGCTCACCTGACGGGGGGAACGGTTCACCCCTCCACTTT. Translated, it gives CASSPDGGNGSPLHF. V is TRBV10-2 and J is TRBJ1-6; possible D gene TRBD1, 5 bases. Germline V gene sequence: CDR1 WSHSY, CDR2 SAAADI. The CDR3 spans 15 residues.